This T cell receptor (beta chain) was found in a study of OX40 agonist ivuxolimab in advanced cancers. Study information: Patients were treated with ivuxolimab, an agonistic anti-OX40 (CD134) antibody. The dose-escalation cohort was approximately 84% male, with a mean age of about 60 years, ranging about 23 to 80.

Germline CDR1 SNHLY, CDR2 FYNNEI. The CDR3 length is 15 residues. Trimming took 8 bases from V and 4 from J; bases not matched to a gene: 8. Whole-study findings and limits: Both CD4+ and CD8+ T cell populations in blood had undergone clonal expansion by week 6 at 0.1 to 3.0 mg/kg.

Comments on this clone: Antigen specificity is unknown.

TCRdb keeps only in-frame clones here, not all; method: immunoSEQ multiplex PCR. The sample has around 63,000 clones, 80% to 90% seen once. The gene calls are TRBV2 and TRBJ1-3; 10 nucleotides align to TRBD1. This TCR came from an adult with an advanced solid tumor such as melanoma, head and neck, liver or kidney cancer. The sequencing here drew on CD4+ or CD8+ T cells sorted from blood, taken in a trial of the OX40 agonist ivuxolimab. CDR3 nucleotides: TGTGCCAGCGAGAGGGACAGGGGATCGGGAAACACCATATATTTT. Residues: CASERDRGSGNTIYF.